This entry concerns a single T cell receptor beta chain. This sample was taken from a study of cytomegalovirus exposure and HLA in healthy donors. The PCR used 60 Vbeta and 13 Jbeta primers. Profiling relied on immunoSEQ multiplex PCR, and the TCRdb table lists in-frame clones only, not all of them. The sample includes 160,000 or so clones, 80% seen only once; the top ten take over 1%. The CDR3 is 15 amino acids. Germline lookup yields CDR1 SGHRS and CDR2 YFSETQ. V dropped 0 bases and J dropped 3 bases, with 10 bases sitting between them. The sequence came from a woman aged 45-65 years in good health and CMV-seronegative. Sequencing was carried out using PBMCs. The rearrangement links TRBV5-1 to TRBJ1-5; possibly TRBD1 for D (6 bases). As DNA, the CDR3 is TGCGCCAGCAGCTTGGGGCAGGGGTACAATCAGCCCCAGCATTTT. It is translated as CASSLGQGYNQPQHF.